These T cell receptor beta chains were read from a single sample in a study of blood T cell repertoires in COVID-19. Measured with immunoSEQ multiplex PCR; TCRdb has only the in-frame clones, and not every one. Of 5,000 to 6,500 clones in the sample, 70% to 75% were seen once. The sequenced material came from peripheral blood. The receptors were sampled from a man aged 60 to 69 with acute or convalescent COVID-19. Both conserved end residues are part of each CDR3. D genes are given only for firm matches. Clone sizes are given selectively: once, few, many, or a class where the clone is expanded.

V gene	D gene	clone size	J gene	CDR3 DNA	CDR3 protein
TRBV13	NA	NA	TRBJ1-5	TGTGCCAGCAGCCCGGGGATCAATCAGCCCCAGCATTTT	CASSPGINQPQHF
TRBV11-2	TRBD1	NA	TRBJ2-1	TGTGCCAGCAGCTTAGGGGGACAGGGTTGGAATGAGCAGTTCTTC	CASSLGGQGWNEQFF
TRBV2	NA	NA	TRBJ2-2	TGTGCCAGCAGTGAAGCACCCAGGGTAGGGACCGGGGAGCTGTTTTTT	CASSEAPRVGTGELFF
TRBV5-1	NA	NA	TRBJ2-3	TGCGCCAGCACCGGAACTAGAGATACGCAGTATTTT	CASTGTRDTQYF
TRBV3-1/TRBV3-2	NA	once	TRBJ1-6	TGTGCCAGCAGCTGCGGACATCCCATCATACATCATAATTCACCCCTCCACTTT	CASSCGHPIIHHNSPLHF
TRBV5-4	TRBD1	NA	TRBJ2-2	TGTGCCAGCAGCCTGGGACAGGGGGCCGGGGAGCTGTTTTTT	CASSLGQGAGELFF
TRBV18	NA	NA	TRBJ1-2	TGTGCCAGCTCACCAGCAGGGGTGGTTGGCTACACCTTC	CASSPAGVVGYTF
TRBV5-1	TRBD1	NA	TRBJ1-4	TGCGCCAGCAGCTTGGGAGGGGGCGGCGAAAAACTGTTTTTT	CASSLGGGGEKLFF
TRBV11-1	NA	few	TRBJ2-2	TGTGCCAGCAGCCCTAGGAGGGCCGGGGAGCTGTTTTTT	CASSPRRAGELFF
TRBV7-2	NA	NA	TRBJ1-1	TGTGCCAGCAGCCAATTCAACACTGAAGCTTTCTTT	CASSQFNTEAFF
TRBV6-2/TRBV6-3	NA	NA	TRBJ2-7	TGTGCCAGCAGTTACTCGAGCGGTCCCTACGAGCAGTACTTC	CASSYSSGPYEQYF
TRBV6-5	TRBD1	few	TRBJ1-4	TGTGCCAGCAGCCGGGACAGCCTTAATGAAAAACTGTTTTTT	CASSRDSLNEKLFF
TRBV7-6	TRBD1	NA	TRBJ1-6	TGTGCCAGCAGCGTAGGGGACAGCTATAATTCACCCCTCCACTTT	CASSVGDSYNSPLHF
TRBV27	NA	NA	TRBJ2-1	TGTGCCACCACAGGGCCCAATGAGCAGTTCTTC	CATTGPNEQFF
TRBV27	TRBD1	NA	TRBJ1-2	TGTGCCAGCAGTCCAAACAGGGGACCCAACTATGGCTACACCTTC	CASSPNRGPNYGYTF
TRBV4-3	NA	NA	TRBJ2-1	TGCGCCAGCAGCCACTCAGGGTCTGAATACAATGAGCAGTTCTTC	CASSHSGSEYNEQFF
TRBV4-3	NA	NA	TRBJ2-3	TGCGCCAGCAGCAAAAACCCTCCGGGGGAATACACAGATACGCAGTATTTT	CASSKNPPGEYTDTQYF
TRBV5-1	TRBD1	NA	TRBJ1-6	TGCGCCAGCAGCTTGGCGACAGGGGATAATTCACCCCTCCACTTT	CASSLATGDNSPLHF
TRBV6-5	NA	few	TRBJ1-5	TGTGCCAGCAGTTACTCGCGGGGGAGCAATCAGCCCCAGCATTTT	CASSYSRGSNQPQHF
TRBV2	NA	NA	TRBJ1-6	TGTGCCAGCAGTGTAGAAGGAGCCTATAATTCACCCCTCCACTTT	CASSVEGAYNSPLHF
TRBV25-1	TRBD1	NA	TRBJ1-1	TGTGCCAGCAGTTACAGGGGTGACACTGAAGCTTTCTTT	CASSYRGDTEAFF
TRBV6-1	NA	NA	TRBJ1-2	TGTGCCAGCAGTGAAGACGGGGGGAGGGGCCGCGGCTATGGCTACACCTTC	CASSEDGGRGRGYGYTF
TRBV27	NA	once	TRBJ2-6	TGTGCCAGCAGAACAGGTAACTCTGGGGCCAACGTCCTGACTTTC	CASRTGNSGANVLTF
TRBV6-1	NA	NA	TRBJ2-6	TGTGCCAGCAGTGAAGACAGCTCTGGGGCCAACGTCCTGACTTTC	CASSEDSSGANVLTF
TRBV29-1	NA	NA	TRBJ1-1	TGCAGCGTTGAAGATCCGGGCCGGAAGGGGTACACTGAAGCTTTCTTT	CSVEDPGRKGYTEAFF
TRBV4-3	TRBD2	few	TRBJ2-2	TGCGCCAGCAGCCAGACGGGTAGCGGGGGGCCAAAAACCGGGGAGCTGTTTTTT	CASSQTGSGGPKTGELFF
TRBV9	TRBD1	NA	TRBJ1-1	TGTGCCAGCAGCATTAACAGGGGCACTGAAGCTTTCTTT	CASSINRGTEAFF
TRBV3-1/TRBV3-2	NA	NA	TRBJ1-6	TGTGCCAGCAGCCCTACTAATAATTCACCCCTCCACTTT	CASSPTNNSPLHF
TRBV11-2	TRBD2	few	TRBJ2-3	TGTGCCAGCAGCCCCGCCGGAGCGGGAGGGGATACGCAGTATTTT	CASSPAGAGGDTQYF